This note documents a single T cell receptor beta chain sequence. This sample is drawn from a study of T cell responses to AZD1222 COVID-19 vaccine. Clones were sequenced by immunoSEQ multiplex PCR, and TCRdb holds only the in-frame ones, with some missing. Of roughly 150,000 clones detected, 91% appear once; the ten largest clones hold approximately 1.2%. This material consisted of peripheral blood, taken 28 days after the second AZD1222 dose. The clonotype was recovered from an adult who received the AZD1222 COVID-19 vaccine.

This CDR3 is CASQGARTDTQYF. The CDR3 nucleotides are TGTGCCAGCCAAGGGGCGCGAACAGATACGCAGTATTTT. The chain couples TRBV9 to TRBJ2-3; D may be TRBD1 (5 bases). This CDR3 is built from 13 residues. The ends were cut back, 7 bases at V and 3 bases at J, with 12 bases in the middle. Germline CDR1 and CDR2: SGDLS and YYNGEE.